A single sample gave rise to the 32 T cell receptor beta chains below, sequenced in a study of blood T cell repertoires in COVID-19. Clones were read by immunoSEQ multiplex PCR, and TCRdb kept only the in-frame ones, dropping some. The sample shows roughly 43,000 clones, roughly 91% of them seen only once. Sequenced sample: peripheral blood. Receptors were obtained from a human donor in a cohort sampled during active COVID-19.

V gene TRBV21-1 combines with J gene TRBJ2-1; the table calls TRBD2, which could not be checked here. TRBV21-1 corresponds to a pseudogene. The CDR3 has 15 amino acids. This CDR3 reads CASSKGTGGYNEQFF. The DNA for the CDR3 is TGTGCCAGCAGCAAGGGGACGGGAGGATACAATGAGCAGTTCTTC.

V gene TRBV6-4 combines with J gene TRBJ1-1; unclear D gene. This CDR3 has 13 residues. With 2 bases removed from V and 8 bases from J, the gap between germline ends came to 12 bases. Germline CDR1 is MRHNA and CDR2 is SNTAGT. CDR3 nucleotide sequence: TGTGCCAGCAGTGACCAGGTGGGCAGGGAAGCTTTCTTT. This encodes CASSDQVGREAFF.

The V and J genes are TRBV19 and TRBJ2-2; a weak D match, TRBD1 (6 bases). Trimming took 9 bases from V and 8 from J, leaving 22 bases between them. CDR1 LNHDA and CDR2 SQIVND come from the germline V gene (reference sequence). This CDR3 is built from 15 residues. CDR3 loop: CASAPAGTRGGELFF. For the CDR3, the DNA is TGTGCCAGCGCGCCCGCCGGGACACGTGGAGGGGAGCTGTTTTTT.

CDR3 bases: TGTGCCAGCAGTACCGGGACAGGGAATAAGGAGTACTTC. Protein: CASSTGTGNKEYF. This chain links TRBV12-3 or TRBV12-4 with TRBJ2-7; 9 bases are shared with TRBD1. The V gene end was trimmed by 5 bases and the J gene end by 11 bases; junction bases not matched to a gene: 10. This CDR3 comprises 13 residues.

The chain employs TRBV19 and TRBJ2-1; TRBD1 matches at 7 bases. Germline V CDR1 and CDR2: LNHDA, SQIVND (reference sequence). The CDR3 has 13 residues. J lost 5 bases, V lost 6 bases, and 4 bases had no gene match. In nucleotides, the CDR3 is TGTGCCAGTAGGCGACAGGGCGACAATGAGCAGTTCTTC. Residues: CASRRQGDNEQFF.

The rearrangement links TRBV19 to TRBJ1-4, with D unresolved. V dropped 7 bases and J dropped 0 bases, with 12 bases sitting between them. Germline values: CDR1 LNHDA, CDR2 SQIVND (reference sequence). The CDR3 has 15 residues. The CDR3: CASKRRESTNEKLFF. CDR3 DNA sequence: TGTGCCAGTAAGAGGCGCGAATCAACTAATGAAAAACTGTTTTTT. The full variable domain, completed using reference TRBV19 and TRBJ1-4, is DGGITQSPKYLFRKEGQNVTLSCEQNLNHDAMYWYRQDPGQGLRLIYYSQIVNDFQKGDIAEGYSVSREKKESFPLTVTSAQKNPTAFYLCASKRRESTNEKLFFGSGTQLSVL.

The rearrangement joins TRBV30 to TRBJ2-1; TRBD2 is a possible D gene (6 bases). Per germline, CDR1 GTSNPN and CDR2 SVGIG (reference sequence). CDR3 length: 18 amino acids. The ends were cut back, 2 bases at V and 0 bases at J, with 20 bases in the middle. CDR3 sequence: CAWSTPRGAGRSYNEQFF. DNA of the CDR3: TGTGCCTGGAGTACCCCCCGGGGAGCGGGTCGCTCCTACAATGAGCAGTTCTTC. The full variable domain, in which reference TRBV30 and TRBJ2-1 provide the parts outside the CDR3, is SQTIHQWPATLVQPVGSPLSLECTVEGTSNPNLYWYRQAAGRGLQLLFYSVGIGQISSEVPQNLSASRPQDRQFILSSKKLLLSDSGFYLCAWSTPRGAGRSYNEQFFGPGTRLTVL.

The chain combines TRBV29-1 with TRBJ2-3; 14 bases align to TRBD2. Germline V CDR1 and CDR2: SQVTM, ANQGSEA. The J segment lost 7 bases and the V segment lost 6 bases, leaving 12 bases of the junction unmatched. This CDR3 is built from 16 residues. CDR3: CSVAGLAGGTDYTQYF. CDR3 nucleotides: TGCAGCGTAGCTGGACTAGCGGGAGGCACGGATTATACGCAGTATTTT.

The CDR3 sequence is CASSIRQGPYEQYF. Here the CDR3 DNA reads TGTGCCAGCAGCATAAGACAGGGTCCCTACGAGCAGTACTTC. The V call is TRBV7-9, the J call TRBJ2-7; TRBD1 aligns across 7 bases. The trim removed 5 bases at V and 2 bases at J, leaving 6 bases unmatched. Germline CDR1 reads SEHNR; CDR2 reads FQNEAQ (reference sequence). This CDR3 spans 14 amino acids.

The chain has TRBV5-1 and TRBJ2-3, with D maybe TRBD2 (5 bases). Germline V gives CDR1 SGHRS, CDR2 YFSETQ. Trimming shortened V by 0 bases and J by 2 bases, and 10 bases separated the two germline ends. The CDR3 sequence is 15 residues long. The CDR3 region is CASSLDGNPTDTQYF. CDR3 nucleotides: TGCGCCAGCAGCTTGGACGGGAATCCCACAGATACGCAGTATTTT.

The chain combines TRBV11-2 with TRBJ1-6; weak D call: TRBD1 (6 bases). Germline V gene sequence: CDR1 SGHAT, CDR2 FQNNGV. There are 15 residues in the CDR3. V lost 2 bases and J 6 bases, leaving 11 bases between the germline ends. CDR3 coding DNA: TGTGCCAGCAGCTTAAGGGGGTTCGGTAATTCACCCCTCCACTTT. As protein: CASSLRGFGNSPLHF.

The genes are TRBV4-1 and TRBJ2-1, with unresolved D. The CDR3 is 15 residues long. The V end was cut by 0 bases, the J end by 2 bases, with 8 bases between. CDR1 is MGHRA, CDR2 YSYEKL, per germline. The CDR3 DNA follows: TGCGCCAGCAGCCAAGAAGAGCTGGCCTACAATGAGCAGTTCTTC. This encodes CASSQEELAYNEQFF.

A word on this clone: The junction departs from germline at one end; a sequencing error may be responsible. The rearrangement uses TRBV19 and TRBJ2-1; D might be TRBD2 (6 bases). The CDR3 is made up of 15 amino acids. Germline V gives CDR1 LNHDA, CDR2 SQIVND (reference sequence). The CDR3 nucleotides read TGTGCCACTAGTCCGGGGAGGAGCTCCTACAATGAGCAGTTCTTC. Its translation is CATSPGRSSYNEQFF. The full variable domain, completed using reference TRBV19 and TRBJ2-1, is DGGITQSPKYLFRKEGQNVTLSCEQNLNHDAMYWYRQDPGQGLRLIYYSQIVNDFQKGDIAEGYSVSREKKESFPLTVTSAQKNPTAFYLCATSPGRSSYNEQFFGPGTRLTVL.

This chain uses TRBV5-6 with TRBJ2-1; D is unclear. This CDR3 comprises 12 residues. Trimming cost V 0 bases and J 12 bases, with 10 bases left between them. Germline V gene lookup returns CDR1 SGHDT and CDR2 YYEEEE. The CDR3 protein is CASSLAGSVQFF. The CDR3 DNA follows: TGTGCCAGCAGCTTGGCCGGTAGTGTGCAGTTCTTC.

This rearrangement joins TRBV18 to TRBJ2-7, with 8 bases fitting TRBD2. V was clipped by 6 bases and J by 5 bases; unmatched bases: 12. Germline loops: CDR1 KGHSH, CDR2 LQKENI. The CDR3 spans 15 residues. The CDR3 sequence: CASSPSLAGGNEQYF. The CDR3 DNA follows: TGTGCCAGCTCCCCCTCTCTGGCGGGAGGTAACGAGCAGTACTTC.

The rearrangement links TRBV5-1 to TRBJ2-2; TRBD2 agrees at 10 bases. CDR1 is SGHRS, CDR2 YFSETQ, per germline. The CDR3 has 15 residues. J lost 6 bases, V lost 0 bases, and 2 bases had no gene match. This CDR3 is CASSLASGSPGELFF. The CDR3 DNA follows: TGCGCCAGCAGCTTGGCTAGCGGGAGCCCCGGGGAGCTGTTTTTT.

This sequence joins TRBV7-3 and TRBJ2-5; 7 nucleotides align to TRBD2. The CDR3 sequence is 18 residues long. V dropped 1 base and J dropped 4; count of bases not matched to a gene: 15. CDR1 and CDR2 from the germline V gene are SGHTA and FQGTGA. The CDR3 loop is CASSLRGRLAEKGETQYF. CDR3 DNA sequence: TGTGCCAGCAGCTTAAGGGGGAGGCTAGCGGAGAAGGGAGAGACCCAGTACTTC.

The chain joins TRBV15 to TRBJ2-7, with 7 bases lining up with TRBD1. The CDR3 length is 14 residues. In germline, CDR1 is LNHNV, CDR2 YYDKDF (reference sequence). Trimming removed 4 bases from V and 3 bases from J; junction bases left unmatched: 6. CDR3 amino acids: CATSITGTVYEQYF. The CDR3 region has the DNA TGTGCCACCAGCATTACCGGGACAGTCTACGAGCAGTACTTC.

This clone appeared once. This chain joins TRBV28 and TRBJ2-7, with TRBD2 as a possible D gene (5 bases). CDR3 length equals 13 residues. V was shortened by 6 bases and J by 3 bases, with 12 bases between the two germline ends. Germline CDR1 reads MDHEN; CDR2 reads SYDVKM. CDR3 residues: CASSQRQSYEQYF. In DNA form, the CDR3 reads TGTGCCAGCAGCCAGCGGCAAAGCTACGAGCAGTACTTC.

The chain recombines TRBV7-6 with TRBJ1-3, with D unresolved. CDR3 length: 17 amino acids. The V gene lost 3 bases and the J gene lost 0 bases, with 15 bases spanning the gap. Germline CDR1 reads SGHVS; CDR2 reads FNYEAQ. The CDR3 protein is CASSFEFWASSGNTIYF. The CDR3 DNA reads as TGTGCCAGCAGCTTTGAGTTCTGGGCGAGCTCTGGAAACACCATATATTTT.

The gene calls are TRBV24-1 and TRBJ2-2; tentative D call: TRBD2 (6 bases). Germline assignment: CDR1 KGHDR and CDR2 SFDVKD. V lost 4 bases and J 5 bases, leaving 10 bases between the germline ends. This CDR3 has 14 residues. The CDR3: CATSDRAGTGELFF. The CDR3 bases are TGTGCCACCAGTGACAGGGCGGGGACCGGGGAGCTGTTTTTT.

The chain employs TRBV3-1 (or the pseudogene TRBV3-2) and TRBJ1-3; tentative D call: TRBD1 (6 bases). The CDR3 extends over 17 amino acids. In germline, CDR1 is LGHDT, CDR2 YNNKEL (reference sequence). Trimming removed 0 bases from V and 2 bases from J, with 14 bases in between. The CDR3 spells CASSQDGQGITGNTIYF. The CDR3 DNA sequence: TGTGCCAGCAGCCAAGATGGGCAGGGGATCACTGGAAACACCATATATTTT.

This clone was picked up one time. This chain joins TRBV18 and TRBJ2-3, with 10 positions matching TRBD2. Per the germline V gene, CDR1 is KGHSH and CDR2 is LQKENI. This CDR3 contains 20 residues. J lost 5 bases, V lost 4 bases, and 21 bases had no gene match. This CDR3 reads CASSHPRSGRRVAGGDTQYF. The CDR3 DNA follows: TGTGCCAGCTCACACCCACGGTCGGGACGGAGGGTAGCGGGAGGAGATACGCAGTATTTT.

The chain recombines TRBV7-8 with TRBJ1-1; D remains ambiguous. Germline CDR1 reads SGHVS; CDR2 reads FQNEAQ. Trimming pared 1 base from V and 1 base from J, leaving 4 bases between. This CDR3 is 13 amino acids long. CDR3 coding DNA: TGTGCCAGCAGCTTAGATCGGAACACTGAAGCTTTCTTT. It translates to CASSLDRNTEAFF.

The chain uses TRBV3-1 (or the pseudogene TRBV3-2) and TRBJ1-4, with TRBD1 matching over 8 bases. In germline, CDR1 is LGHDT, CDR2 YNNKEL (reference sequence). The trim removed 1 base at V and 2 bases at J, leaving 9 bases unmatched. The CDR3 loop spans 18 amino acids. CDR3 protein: CASSQVPGGIGTNEKLFF. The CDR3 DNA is TGTGCCAGCAGCCAAGTCCCAGGGGGCATCGGTACTAATGAAAAACTGTTTTTT.

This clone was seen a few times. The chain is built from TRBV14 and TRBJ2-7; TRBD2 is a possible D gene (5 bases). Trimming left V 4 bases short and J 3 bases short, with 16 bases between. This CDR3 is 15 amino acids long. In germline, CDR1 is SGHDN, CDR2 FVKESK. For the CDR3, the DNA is TGTGCCAGCAGCCGGGAGCCCCATTCGAACTACGAGCAGTACTTC. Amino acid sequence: CASSREPHSNYEQYF.

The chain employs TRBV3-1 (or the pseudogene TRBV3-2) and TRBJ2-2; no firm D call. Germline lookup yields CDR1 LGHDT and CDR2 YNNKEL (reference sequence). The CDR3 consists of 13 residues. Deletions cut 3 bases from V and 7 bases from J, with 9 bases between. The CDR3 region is CASSHEDLGELFF. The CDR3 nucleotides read TGTGCCAGCAGCCACGAGGATCTCGGGGAGCTGTTTTTT.

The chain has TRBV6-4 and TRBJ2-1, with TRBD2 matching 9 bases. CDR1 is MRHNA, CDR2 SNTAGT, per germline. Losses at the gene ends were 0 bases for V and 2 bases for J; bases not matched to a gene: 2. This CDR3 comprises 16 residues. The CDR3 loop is CASSDSPSGAYNEQFF. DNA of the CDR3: TGTGCCAGCAGTGACTCTCCTAGCGGGGCCTACAATGAGCAGTTCTTC.

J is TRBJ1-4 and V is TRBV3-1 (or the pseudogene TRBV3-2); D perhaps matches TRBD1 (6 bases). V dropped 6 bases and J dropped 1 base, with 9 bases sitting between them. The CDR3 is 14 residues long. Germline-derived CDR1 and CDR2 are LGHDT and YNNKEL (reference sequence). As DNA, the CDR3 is TGTGCCAGCAGTCTACAGGGAACTAATGAAAAACTGTTTTTT. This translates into CASSLQGTNEKLFF.

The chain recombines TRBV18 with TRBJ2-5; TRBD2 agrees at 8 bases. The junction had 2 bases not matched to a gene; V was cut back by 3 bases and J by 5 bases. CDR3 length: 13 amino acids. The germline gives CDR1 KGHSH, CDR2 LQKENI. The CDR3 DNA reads TGTGCCAGCTCACCGAGCGGGAGTGAGACCCAGTACTTC. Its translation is CASSPSGSETQYF.

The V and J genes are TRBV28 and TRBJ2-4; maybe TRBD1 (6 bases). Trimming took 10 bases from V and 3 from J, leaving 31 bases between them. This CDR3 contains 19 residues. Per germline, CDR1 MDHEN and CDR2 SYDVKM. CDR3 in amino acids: CATHEGFIKRWGRKNIQYF. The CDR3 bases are TGTGCCACTCACGAGGGGTTCATAAAGCGGTGGGGGCGCAAAAACATTCAGTACTTC.

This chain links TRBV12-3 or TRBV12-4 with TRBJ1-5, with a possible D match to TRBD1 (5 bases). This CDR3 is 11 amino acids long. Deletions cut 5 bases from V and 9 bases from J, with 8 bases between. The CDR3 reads CASSDGGPQHF. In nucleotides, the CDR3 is TGTGCCAGCAGTGACGGGGGGCCCCAGCATTTT.